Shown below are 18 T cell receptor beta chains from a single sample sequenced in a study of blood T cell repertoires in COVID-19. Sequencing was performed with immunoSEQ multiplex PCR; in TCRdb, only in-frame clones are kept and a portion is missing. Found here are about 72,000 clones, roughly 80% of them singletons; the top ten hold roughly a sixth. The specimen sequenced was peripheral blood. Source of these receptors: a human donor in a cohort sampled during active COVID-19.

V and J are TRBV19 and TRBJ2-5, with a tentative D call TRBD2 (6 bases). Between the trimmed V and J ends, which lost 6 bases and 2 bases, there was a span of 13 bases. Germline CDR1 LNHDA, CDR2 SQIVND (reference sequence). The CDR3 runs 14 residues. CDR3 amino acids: CASSRTTTQETQYF. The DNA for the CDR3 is TGTGCCAGTAGCCGGACTACCACACAAGAGACCCAGTACTTC. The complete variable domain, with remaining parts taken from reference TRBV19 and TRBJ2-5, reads DGGITQSPKYLFRKEGQNVTLSCEQNLNHDAMYWYRQDPGQGLRLIYYSQIVNDFQKGDIAEGYSVSREKKESFPLTVTSAQKNPTAFYLCASSRTTTQETQYFGPGTRLLVL.

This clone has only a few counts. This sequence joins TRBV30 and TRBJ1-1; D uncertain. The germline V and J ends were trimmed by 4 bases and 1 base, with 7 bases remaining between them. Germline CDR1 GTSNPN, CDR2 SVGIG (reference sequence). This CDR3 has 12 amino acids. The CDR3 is CAWNEGNTEAFF. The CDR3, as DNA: TGTGCCTGGAACGAGGGGAACACTGAAGCTTTCTTT.

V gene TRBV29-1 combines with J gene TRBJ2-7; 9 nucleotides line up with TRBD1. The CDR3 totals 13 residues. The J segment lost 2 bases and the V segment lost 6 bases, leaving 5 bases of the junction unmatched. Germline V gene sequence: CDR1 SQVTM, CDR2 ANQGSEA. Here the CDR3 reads CSVFGDRAYEQYF. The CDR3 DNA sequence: TGCAGCGTCTTCGGGGACAGGGCCTACGAGCAGTACTTC.

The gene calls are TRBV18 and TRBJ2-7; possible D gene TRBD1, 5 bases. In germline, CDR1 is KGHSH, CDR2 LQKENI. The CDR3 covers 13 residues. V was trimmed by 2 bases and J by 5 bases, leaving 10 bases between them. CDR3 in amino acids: CASSPRQPDEQYF. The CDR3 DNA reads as TGTGCCAGCTCACCAAGACAGCCAGACGAGCAGTACTTC.

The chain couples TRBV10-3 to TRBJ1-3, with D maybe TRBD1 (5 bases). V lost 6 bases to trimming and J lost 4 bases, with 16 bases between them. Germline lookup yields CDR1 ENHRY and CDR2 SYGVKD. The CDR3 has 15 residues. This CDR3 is CAIRDGGEEGNTIYF. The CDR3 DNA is TGTGCCATCAGGGATGGAGGGGAGGAAGGAAACACCATATATTTT.

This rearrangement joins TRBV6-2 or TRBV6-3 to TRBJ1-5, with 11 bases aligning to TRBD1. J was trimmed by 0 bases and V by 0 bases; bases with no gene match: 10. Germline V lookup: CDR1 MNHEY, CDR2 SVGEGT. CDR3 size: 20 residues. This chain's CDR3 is CASSYSRDRGSAYSNQPQHF. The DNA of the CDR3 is TGTGCCAGCAGTTACTCACGGGACAGGGGGTCCGCCTATAGCAATCAGCCCCAGCATTTT.

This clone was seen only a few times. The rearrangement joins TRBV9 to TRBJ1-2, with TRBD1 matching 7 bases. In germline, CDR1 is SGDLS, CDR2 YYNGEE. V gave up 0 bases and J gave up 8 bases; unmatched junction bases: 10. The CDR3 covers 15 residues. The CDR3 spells CASSVGRGPTRGYTF. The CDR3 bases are TGTGCCAGCAGCGTAGGGAGGGGGCCGACGCGGGGCTACACCTTC.

This CDR3 reads CASTNLGGRGTKSGANVLTF. DNA of the CDR3: TGTGCCAGCACCAACCTCGGGGGGCGAGGGACCAAATCTGGGGCCAACGTCCTGACTTTC. The chain joins TRBV7-9 to TRBJ2-6, with D maybe TRBD2 (7 bases). CDR1 SEHNR and CDR2 FQNEAQ come from the germline V gene (reference sequence). CDR3 length: 20 residues. Trimming pared 7 bases from V and 1 base from J, leaving 26 bases between.

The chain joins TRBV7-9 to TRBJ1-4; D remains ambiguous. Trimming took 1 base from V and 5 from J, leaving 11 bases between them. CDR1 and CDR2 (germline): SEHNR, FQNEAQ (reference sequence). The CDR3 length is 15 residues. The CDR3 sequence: CASSLVWQRNEKLFF. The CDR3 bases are TGTGCCAGCAGCTTAGTGTGGCAGCGAAATGAAAAACTGTTTTTT.

As DNA, the CDR3 is TGTGCCAGCAGCCAAGAAAGGGGCTACGAGCAGTACTTC. The encoded protein is CASSQERGYEQYF. The chain carries TRBV4-2 and TRBJ2-7, with D tentatively TRBD1 (5 bases). CDR1 and CDR2 (germline): LGHNA, YNFKEQ. The V end was cut by 0 bases, the J end by 3 bases, with 6 bases between. This CDR3 is 13 amino acids long.

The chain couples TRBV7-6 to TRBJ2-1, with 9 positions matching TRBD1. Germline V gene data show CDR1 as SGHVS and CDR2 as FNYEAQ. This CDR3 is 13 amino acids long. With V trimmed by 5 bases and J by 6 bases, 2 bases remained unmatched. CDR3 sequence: CASSLGQGNEQFF. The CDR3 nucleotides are TGTGCCAGCAGCCTGGGACAGGGCAATGAGCAGTTCTTC.

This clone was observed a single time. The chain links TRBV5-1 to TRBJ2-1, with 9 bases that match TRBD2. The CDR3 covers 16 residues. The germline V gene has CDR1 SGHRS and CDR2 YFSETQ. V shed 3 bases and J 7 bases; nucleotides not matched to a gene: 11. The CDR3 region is CASSSLGGTSMNEQFF. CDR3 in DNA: TGCGCCAGCAGCTCCCTGGGCGGGACTAGCATGAATGAGCAGTTCTTC.

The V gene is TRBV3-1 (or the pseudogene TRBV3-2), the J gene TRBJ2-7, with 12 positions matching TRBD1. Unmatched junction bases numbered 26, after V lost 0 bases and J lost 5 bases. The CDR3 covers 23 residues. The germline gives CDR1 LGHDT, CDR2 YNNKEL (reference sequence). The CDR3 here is CASSQDGRGIFGTGGIMKNEQYF. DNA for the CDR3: TGTGCCAGCAGCCAAGATGGTCGGGGCATCTTTGGGACAGGGGGCATTATGAAGAACGAGCAGTACTTC.

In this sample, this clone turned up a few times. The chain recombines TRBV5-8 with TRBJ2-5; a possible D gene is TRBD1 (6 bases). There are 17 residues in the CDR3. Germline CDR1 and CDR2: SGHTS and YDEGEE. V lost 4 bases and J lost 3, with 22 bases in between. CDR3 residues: CASSLGARDTRKETQYF. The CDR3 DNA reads TGTGCCAGCAGCCTCGGGGCCCGGGACACCCGAAAAGAGACCCAGTACTTC.

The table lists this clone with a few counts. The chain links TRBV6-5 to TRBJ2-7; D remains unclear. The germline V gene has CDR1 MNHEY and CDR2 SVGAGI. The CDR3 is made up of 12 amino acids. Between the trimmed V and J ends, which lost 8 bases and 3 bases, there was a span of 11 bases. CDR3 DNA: TGTGCCAGCTTTGGGCGTCACTACGAGCAGTACTTC. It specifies CASFGRHYEQYF.

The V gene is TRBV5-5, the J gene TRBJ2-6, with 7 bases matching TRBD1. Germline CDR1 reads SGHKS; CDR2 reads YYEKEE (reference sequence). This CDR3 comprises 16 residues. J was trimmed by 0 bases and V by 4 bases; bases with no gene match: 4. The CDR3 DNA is TGTGCCAGCAGCCTTTACAGGGGCTCTGGGGCCAACGTCCTGACTTTC. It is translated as CASSLYRGSGANVLTF.

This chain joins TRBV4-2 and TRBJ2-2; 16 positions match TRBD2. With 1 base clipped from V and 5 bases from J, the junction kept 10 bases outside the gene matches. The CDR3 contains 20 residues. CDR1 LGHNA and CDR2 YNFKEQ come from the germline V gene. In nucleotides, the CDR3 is TGTGCCAGCAGCCAAGCCCTCCCCGGGACTAGCGGGGGGGCAACCGGGGAGCTGTTTTTT. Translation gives CASSQALPGTSGGATGELFF.

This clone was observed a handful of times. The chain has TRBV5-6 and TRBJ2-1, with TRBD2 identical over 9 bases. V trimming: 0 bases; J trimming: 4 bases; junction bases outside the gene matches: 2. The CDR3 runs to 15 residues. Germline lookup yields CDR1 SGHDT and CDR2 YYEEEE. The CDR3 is CASSLGTSAYNEQFF. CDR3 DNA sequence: TGTGCCAGCAGCTTGGGGACTAGCGCATACAATGAGCAGTTCTTC. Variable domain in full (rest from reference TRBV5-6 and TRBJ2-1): DAGVTQSPTHLIKTRGQQVTLRCSPKSGHDTVSWYQQALGQGPQFIFQYYEEEERQRGNFPDRFSGHQFPNYSSELNVNALLLGDSALYLCASSLGTSAYNEQFFGPGTRLTVL.